The 5 T cell receptor beta chains in this list originate from one sample, sequenced in a study of post-analysis software for immune sequencing data. Their recognized antigens are unknown. Notes on the study in general: Included in a set of four or five TRBV segments more frequent in patients than controls were TRBV5-6, TRBV5-1 and TRBV20-1.

Unique molecular identifiers featured in each of the TCR beta cDNA libraries. TCRdb processed the PCR reads anew with MiXCR; each CDR3 protein has one entry. Counted here are a few hundred thousand distinct CDR3 sequences, 30% to 45% occurring once; the ten biggest clones make up about an eighth. The sequencing input was blood. The receptor set was obtained from a girl between 5 and 17 years old with multiple sclerosis.

This clonotype was seen more than once but under ten times. J is TRBJ2-1 and V is TRBV5-1; 9 bases match TRBD1. CDR1 and CDR2 (germline): SGHRS, YFSETQ. The CDR3 covers 16 residues. Losses at the gene ends were 4 bases for V and 7 bases for J; bases not matched to a gene: 12. CDR3: CASSLSGTGTGNEQFF. Here the CDR3 DNA reads TGCGCCAGCAGCCTCTCCGGGACAGGGACCGGTAATGAGCAGTTCTTC.

Turning to this clonotype: One end of the junction varies from germline; a read error may be responsible. This chain connects TRBV11-2 to TRBJ2-1; D remains unclear. CDR3 size: 16 residues. CDR1 is SGHAT and CDR2 is FQNNGV in the germline V gene. CDR3 loop: CVSSSPAYIEYNEQFF. The CDR3 DNA follows: TGTGTCAGCAGCTCCCCCGCTTATATCGAGTACAATGAGCAGTTCTTC.

This chain joins TRBV5-1 and TRBJ2-5, with 8 bases matching TRBD1. Germline CDR1 SGHRS, CDR2 YFSETQ. The CDR3 is made up of 16 amino acids. Trimming took 2 bases from V and 9 from J; bases not matched to a gene: 15. The CDR3 is CASSFEVPGTGESQYF. CDR3 in DNA: TGCGCCAGCAGCTTTGAAGTCCCCGGGACAGGCGAGTCCCAGTACTTC. The entire variable domain, with the rest obtained from reference TRBV5-1 and TRBJ2-5, is as follows: KAGVTQTPRYLIKTRGQQVTLSCSPISGHRSVSWYQQTPGQGLQFLFEYFSETQRNKGNFPGRFSGRQFSNSRSEMNVSTLELGDSALYLCASSFEVPGTGESQYFGPGTRLLVL.

The chain joins TRBV12-3 or TRBV12-4 to TRBJ2-1; D might be TRBD1 (6 bases). The CDR3 spans 15 residues. The V end was cut by 3 bases, the J end by 0 bases, with 9 bases between. This chain's CDR3 is CASSFAGASYNEQFF. DNA for the CDR3: TGTGCCAGCAGTTTCGCAGGGGCCTCCTACAATGAGCAGTTCTTC.

This chain links TRBV7-2 with TRBJ2-5; either TRBD1 or TRBD2 may fit D (6 bases each). The V gene lost 10 bases and the J gene lost 4 bases, with 16 bases spanning the gap. The germline gives CDR1 SGHTA, CDR2 FQGNSA. The CDR3 totals 13 residues. The chain's CDR3 is CATGRGAGETQYF. In DNA form, the CDR3 reads TGTGCCACTGGTAGGGGGGCCGGAGAGACCCAGTACTTC.